The entry below gives a single T cell receptor beta chain sequence along with its context. The data originate from a study of OX40 agonist ivuxolimab in advanced cancers. Here immunoSEQ multiplex PCR was the method, and the copy in TCRdb shows in-frame clones only, minus some. This sample has over 60,000 clones, with about 85% found just once. Specimen: CD4+ or CD8+ T cells sorted from blood, collected in a trial of the OX40 agonist ivuxolimab. The sequence was collected from an adult with an advanced solid tumor such as melanoma, head and neck, liver or kidney cancer.

The CDR3 loop reads CASSPSFGIQYF. CDR3 bases: TGTGCCAGCAGCCCCTCCTTTGGCATTCAGTACTTC. This chain joins TRBV9 and TRBJ2-4; D is ambiguous. V was trimmed by 4 bases and J by 9 bases, leaving 11 bases between them. This CDR3 is built from 12 residues. The germline V gene encodes CDR1 SGDLS and CDR2 YYNGEE.